The clone carrying this TCR delta chain was seen only a few times. TCRdb re-called clones from the reads via CATT. The sample has over 4,500 delta-chain clones, 2.7% seen once; the top ten hold roughly 15%. V lost 1 base to trimming and J lost 0 bases; unmatched junction nucleotides: 6. Germline V gene lookup returns CDR1 GEAIGNYY and CDR2 EKD. This CDR3 comprises 19 residues. The sample is drawn from a study of gamma-delta chains in newborns, infants, children. Study information: Microbial exposure reportedly drives polyclonal innate γδ T cell expansion after birth.

The TCR was taken from a child who was a newborn, infant or young child, either healthy, febrile or measles-vaccinated (not recorded which). The sample comprised blood. V usage is TRDV2 and J usage is TRDJ3; 9 bases agree with TRDD3. The CDR3 DNA reads as TGTGCCTGTGACACGCTGGGGGATTTTAGCTCCTGGGACACCCGACAGATGTTTTTC. Translated: CACDTLGDFSSWDTRQMFF.